The TCR beta chain described here comes from a study of blood T cells in healthy people across ages. Using a J-beta primer mix together with a sample-barcoded 5' primer, a second PCR was run for about 7 to 12 cycles. TCRdb used MiXCR to reprocess the 5' RACE reads, holding one entry per CDR3 protein. This sample has 550,000 to 800,000 distinct CDR3 sequences; around 21% occur once, and the top ten carry 3% to 4%. V was pared by 2 bases and J by 3 bases, with 10 bases between. Germline assignment: CDR1 DFQATT and CDR2 SNEGSKA (reference sequence). The CDR3 runs to 13 residues. This clonotype was recorded many times.

Sequenced input: blood. The receptor comes from a man aged 70 or older in good health. V gene TRBV20-1 combines with J gene TRBJ1-1; D perhaps matches TRBD1 (6 bases). CDR3 DNA: TGCAGTGCTAGACCCAGGGGAGACACTGAAGCTTTCTTT. This codes for CSARPRGDTEAFF.